The clone carrying this T cell receptor (beta chain) was seen more than once but under ten times. The protocol was immunoSEQ multiplex PCR, while the TCRdb copy is restricted to in-frame clones and leaves out a portion. Seen here are roughly 350,000 clones, over 80% observed once, and the top ten hold nearly 6.5%. This sample is part of a study of blood T cell repertoires in COVID-19. The wider study: Both acute and convalescent COVID-19 samples were obtained from the United States, Italy and Spain.

Material: peripheral blood. The receptor was isolated from a woman aged 50 to 60 with COVID-19, enrolled during active disease.

The CDR3 sequence: CASRRFTGTSGASTDTQYF. The CDR3 DNA reads as TGTGCCAGCAGGCGATTCACCGGGACTAGCGGGGCTAGCACAGATACGCAGTATTTT. The chain couples TRBV6-6 to TRBJ2-3; 13 nucleotides agree with TRBD2. Per the germline V gene, CDR1 is MNHNY and CDR2 is SVGAGI (reference sequence). The CDR3 extends over 19 amino acids. Unmatched junction bases numbered 12, after V lost 6 bases and J lost 0 bases.